Each of the 25 T cell receptor beta chains below was sequenced from the same sample in a study of blood T cell repertoires in COVID-19. Libraries were prepared by immunoSEQ multiplex PCR; TCRdb keeps only in-frame clonotypes and omits some of them. Among roughly 200,000 clones listed, roughly 85% were seen once. Sequenced sample: peripheral blood. The source is a woman aged 60-75 years with acute or convalescent COVID-19.

The V gene is TRBV5-1, the J gene TRBJ2-7; 11 nucleotides line up with TRBD1. V was clipped by 1 base and J by 7 bases; unmatched bases: 7. The CDR3 spans 15 residues. Germline loops: CDR1 SGHRS, CDR2 YFSETQ. CDR3 residues: CASSLRTGGSGEQYF. DNA for the CDR3: TGCGCCAGCAGCTTGAGGACAGGGGGCTCGGGAGAGCAGTACTTC.

The chain combines TRBV7-8 with TRBJ1-3; D gene uncertain. Germline CDR1 SGHVS, CDR2 FQNEAQ. The CDR3 consists of 14 residues. The ends were cut back, 1 base at V and 4 bases at J, with 8 bases in the middle. This chain's CDR3 is CASSLGVEGNTIYF. The CDR3 nucleotides read TGTGCCAGCAGCTTAGGGGTGGAGGGAAACACCATATATTTT.

CDR3: CASSQGAWSNQPQHF. In nucleotides, the CDR3 is TGTGCCAGCAGTCAGGGGGCATGGAGCAATCAGCCCCAGCATTTT. The rearrangement uses TRBV3-1 (or the pseudogene TRBV3-2) and TRBJ1-5; 8 nucleotides align to TRBD1. The CDR3 extends over 15 amino acids. The germline CDR1 and CDR2 sequences are LGHDT and YNNKEL (reference sequence). J lost 1 base, V lost 6 bases, and 5 bases had no gene match.

CDR3 sequence reads: CASSLVGGGLTYEQYF. The CDR3 nucleotides read TGTGCCAGCAGCTTAGTAGGTGGGGGACTAACTTACGAGCAGTACTTC. This chain joins TRBV11-2 and TRBJ2-7; 7 nucleotides align to TRBD2. The CDR3 is 16 residues long. The trim removed 1 base at V and 4 bases at J, leaving 10 bases unmatched. Per the germline V gene, CDR1 is SGHAT and CDR2 is FQNNGV.

This chain links TRBV15 with TRBJ1-2; 9 bases map to TRBD1. In germline, CDR1 is LNHNV, CDR2 YYDKDF (reference sequence). The CDR3 loop spans 15 amino acids. V lost 1 base, J lost 5 bases, and 5 bases stayed unmatched. The CDR3: CATSRAVTGGYGYTF. The CDR3 DNA sequence: TGTGCCACCAGCAGAGCCGTGACAGGGGGGTATGGCTACACCTTC.

This CDR3 is CASSLVHRAGRGAYNEQFF. The CDR3, as DNA: TGCGCCAGCAGCTTGGTTCATCGAGCGGGGCGTGGAGCCTACAATGAGCAGTTCTTC. The chain is built from TRBV5-1 and TRBJ2-1; 7 bases are a match to TRBD2. V lost 0 bases to trimming and J lost 2 bases; unmatched junction nucleotides: 14. Germline V gene lookup returns CDR1 SGHRS and CDR2 YFSETQ. The length of the CDR3 is 19 residues.

This chain joins TRBV6-5 and TRBJ1-5, with a tentative D call TRBD1 (6 bases). With 5 bases removed from V and 4 bases from J, the gap between germline ends came to 12 bases. There are 14 residues in the CDR3. Germline CDR1 is MNHEY and CDR2 is SVGAGI. The CDR3 reads CASSHRDDNQPQHF. CDR3 nucleotides: TGTGCCAGCAGTCACAGGGACGATAATCAGCCCCAGCATTTT.

The CDR3 sequence is CASSRGGGETQYF. CDR3 sequence (DNA): TGTGCCAGCAGCCGAGGGGGCGGGGAGACCCAGTACTTC. V usage is TRBV7-3 and J usage is TRBJ2-5; 7 bases align to TRBD1. The germline V gene encodes CDR1 SGHTA and CDR2 FQGTGA. The length of the CDR3 is 13 residues. V was clipped by 5 bases and J by 5 bases; unmatched bases: 5.

The rearrangement links TRBV18 to TRBJ1-2; D is unresolved. The CDR3 length is 13 residues. Germline-derived CDR1 and CDR2 are KGHSH and LQKENI. The ends were cut back, 4 bases at V and 3 bases at J, with 9 bases in the middle. In DNA form, the CDR3 reads TGTGCCAGCTCACACGACGGGTACTATGGCTACACCTTC. Translation: CASSHDGYYGYTF.

This clone was detected only a few times. The chain uses TRBV4-1 and TRBJ2-2, with D possibly being TRBD2 (6 bases). CDR3 length equals 15 residues. The V end lost 4 bases, the J end lost 4 bases, and 13 bases lay between the germline ends. CDR1 is MGHRA, CDR2 YSYEKL, per germline. CDR3 amino acids: CASSPAGPGTGELFF. CDR3 nucleotides: TGCGCCAGCAGCCCCGCGGGACCGGGCACCGGGGAGCTGTTTTTT.

In its sample, this clone was seen a few times. The chain uses TRBV19 and TRBJ1-5, with 7 bases lining up with TRBD1. Losses at the gene ends were 4 bases for V and 4 bases for J; bases not matched to a gene: 7. Per germline, CDR1 LNHDA and CDR2 SQIVND (reference sequence). The CDR3 has 15 amino acids. The CDR3 bases are TGTGCCAGTAGTACCGGACAGGTCGGAAATCAGCCCCAGCATTTT. Translating it yields CASSTGQVGNQPQHF. The complete variable domain, with remaining parts taken from reference TRBV19 and TRBJ1-5, reads DGGITQSPKYLFRKEGQNVTLSCEQNLNHDAMYWYRQDPGQGLRLIYYSQIVNDFQKGDIAEGYSVSREKKESFPLTVTSAQKNPTAFYLCASSTGQVGNQPQHFGDGTRLSIL.

This chain uses TRBV3-1 (or the pseudogene TRBV3-2) with TRBJ1-2, with unresolved D. The CDR3 covers 16 residues. Deletions cut 0 bases from V and 8 bases from J, with 19 bases between. Germline lookup yields CDR1 LGHDT and CDR2 YNNKEL (reference sequence). This CDR3 is CASSQELLSGLSGYTF. The CDR3 DNA reads as TGTGCCAGCAGCCAAGAGTTATTATCGGGATTGTCCGGCTACACCTTC.

The chain employs TRBV5-1 and TRBJ2-7; 11 bases fit TRBD2. Germline CDR1 reads SGHRS; CDR2 reads YFSETQ. The CDR3 contains 15 residues. With V trimmed by 2 bases and J by 6 bases, 7 bases remained unmatched. The CDR3 nucleotides are TGCGCCAGCAGCTTCATAGCGGGAGGGCAGGGCGAGCAGTACTTC. Amino acid sequence: CASSFIAGGQGEQYF. Full variable domain (remainder filled in from reference TRBV5-1 and TRBJ2-7): KAGVTQTPRYLIKTRGQQVTLSCSPISGHRSVSWYQQTPGQGLQFLFEYFSETQRNKGNFPGRFSGRQFSNSRSEMNVSTLELGDSALYLCASSFIAGGQGEQYFGPGTRLTVT.

V gene TRBV6-5 combines with J gene TRBJ1-1; TRBD1 matches at 7 bases. This CDR3 comprises 15 residues. J lost 0 bases, V lost 6 bases, and 7 bases had no gene match. Germline V lookup: CDR1 MNHEY, CDR2 SVGAGI. The CDR3 DNA sequence: TGTGCCAGCAGCCCACAGGGGAAAATGAACACTGAAGCTTTCTTT. Translating gives CASSPQGKMNTEAFF.

The chain recombines TRBV28 with TRBJ1-2, with TRBD1 matching over 12 bases. This CDR3 comprises 17 residues. V dropped 4 bases and J dropped 0; count of bases not matched to a gene: 6. Germline CDR1 MDHEN, CDR2 SYDVKM. The CDR3 DNA is TGTGCCAGCAGTTCATCGGGACAGGGGGCTGCTAACTATGGCTACACCTTC. Amino acid sequence: CASSSSGQGAANYGYTF.

The gene calls are TRBV5-1 and TRBJ2-2; D is ambiguous. The CDR3 runs to 15 residues. CDR1 is SGHRS and CDR2 is YFSETQ in the germline V gene. The V gene lost 0 bases and the J gene lost 3 bases, with 9 bases spanning the gap. The CDR3 nucleotides are TGCGCCAGCAGCTTGGTTACCGCGCACACCGGGGAGCTGTTTTTT. It is translated as CASSLVTAHTGELFF.

The chain has TRBV6-5 and TRBJ1-6, with a possible D match to TRBD1 (5 bases). Germline assignment: CDR1 MNHEY and CDR2 SVGAGI. The V end was cut by 7 bases, the J end by 7 bases, with 11 bases between. The CDR3 is 13 amino acids. CDR3 DNA sequence: TGTGCCAGCATCCAGGGAAACAATTCACCCCTCCACTTT. This sequence encodes CASIQGNNSPLHF.

This clone came up a few times. The genes are TRBV2 and TRBJ2-1; 15 bases align to TRBD2. The length of the CDR3 is 19 residues. The germline V gene has CDR1 SNHLY and CDR2 FYNNEI. Trimming took 6 bases from V and 1 from J; bases not matched to a gene: 10. The CDR3 reads CASRGLAGGLQLSYNEQFF. In nucleotides, the CDR3 is TGTGCCAGCAGGGGACTAGCGGGAGGATTACAACTTTCCTACAATGAGCAGTTCTTC.

The genes are TRBV7-3 and TRBJ2-1; D unresolved. This CDR3 comprises 15 residues. Germline V gene lookup returns CDR1 SGHTA and CDR2 FQGTGA. V was cut by 2 bases and J by 0 bases, with 8 bases left in between. CDR3 in DNA: TGTGCCAGCAGCTTATCCTCCGGCTCCTACAATGAGCAGTTCTTC. It codes for CASSLSSGSYNEQFF.

The V and J genes are TRBV7-2 and TRBJ2-1; D remains ambiguous. CDR1 SGHTA and CDR2 FQGNSA come from the germline V gene. This CDR3 region has 15 residues. V was cut by 2 bases and J by 3 bases, with 11 bases left in between. CDR3 coding DNA: TGTGCCAGCAGCTTATCCCGGTGGAGCTACAATGAGCAGTTCTTC. Translation: CASSLSRWSYNEQFF.

The genes are TRBV6-5 and TRBJ2-7; 7 nucleotides align to TRBD2. This CDR3 spans 13 amino acids. CDR1 and CDR2 from the germline V gene are MNHEY and SVGAGI. J gave up 4 bases and V 5 bases, and 5 bases lay outside the gene matches. This CDR3 reads CASSPAGVYEQYV. As DNA, the CDR3 is TGTGCCAGCAGTCCCGCGGGGGTTTACGAGCAGTACGTC.

V is TRBV3-1 (or the pseudogene TRBV3-2) and J is TRBJ1-1; D uncertain. Germline CDR1 and CDR2: LGHDT and YNNKEL (reference sequence). The germline V and J ends were trimmed by 1 base and 5 bases, with 11 bases remaining between them. This CDR3 is 14 amino acids long. CDR3 coding DNA: TGTGCCAGCAGCCAAGTTGCGGGAGGAACTGAAGCTTTCTTT. Translation: CASSQVAGGTEAFF.

This chain uses TRBV30 with TRBJ1-6; D uncertain. The V gene's germline CDR1 is GTSNPN and CDR2 SVGIG (reference sequence). Trimming shortened V by 4 bases and J by 9 bases, and 16 bases separated the two germline ends. There are 14 residues in the CDR3. This CDR3 is CAWTSDFVGSPLHF. For the CDR3, the DNA is TGTGCCTGGACCTCGGACTTCGTGGGTTCACCCCTCCACTTT.

The CDR3 reads CASSRNALADEQFF. The CDR3 bases are TGTGCCAGCAGTCGAAACGCCCTAGCGGACGAGCAGTTCTTC. The V and J genes are TRBV3-1 (or the pseudogene TRBV3-2) and TRBJ2-1, with 7 bases identical to TRBD2. The CDR3 runs 14 residues. CDR1 is LGHDT and CDR2 is YNNKEL in the germline V gene (reference sequence). V trimming: 6 bases; J trimming: 10 bases; junction bases outside the gene matches: 12.

The chain links TRBV29-1 to TRBJ2-1; 7 bases align to TRBD1. The CDR3 consists of 12 residues. Per the germline V gene, CDR1 is SQVTM and CDR2 is ANQGSEA. The trim removed 7 bases at V and 4 bases at J, leaving 4 bases unmatched. CDR3 in amino acids: CSGSQGYNEQFF. CDR3 in DNA: TGCAGCGGCTCACAGGGGTACAATGAGCAGTTCTTC.